In this sample, the clone carrying this TCR beta chain turned up once. J gave up 4 bases and V 7 bases, and 6 bases lay outside the gene matches. The CDR3 totals 12 residues. Germline assignment: CDR1 SQVTM and CDR2 ANQGSEA. The data were produced by immunoSEQ multiplex PCR, yet TCRdb's version contains in-frame clones alone and is incomplete. The sample lists around 62,000 clones, about 97% occurring once. This sample stems from a study of technical replicates of blood from a few donors. The origin of this receptor is a human donor in good health. Sample: T cells isolated from PBMCs. This chain joins TRBV29-1 and TRBJ1-2; 7 positions match TRBD1. In DNA, the CDR3 is TGCAGCGACTTAGACAGGGTCTATGGCTACACCTTC. Protein sequence: CSDLDRVYGYTF.